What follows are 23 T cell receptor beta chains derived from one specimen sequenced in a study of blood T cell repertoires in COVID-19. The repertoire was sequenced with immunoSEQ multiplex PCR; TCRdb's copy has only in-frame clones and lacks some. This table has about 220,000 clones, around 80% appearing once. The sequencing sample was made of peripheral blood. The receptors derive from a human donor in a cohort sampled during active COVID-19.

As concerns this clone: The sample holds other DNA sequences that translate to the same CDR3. CDR3 bases: TGTGCCATCAGTGGGACAGCAAACACTGAAGCTTTCTTT. It specifies CAISGTANTEAFF. The V call is TRBV10-3, the J call TRBJ1-1; D might be TRBD1 (6 bases). The CDR3 totals 13 residues. The germline CDR1 and CDR2 sequences are ENHRY and SYGVKD. V lost 4 bases to trimming and J lost 2 bases, with 8 bases between them.

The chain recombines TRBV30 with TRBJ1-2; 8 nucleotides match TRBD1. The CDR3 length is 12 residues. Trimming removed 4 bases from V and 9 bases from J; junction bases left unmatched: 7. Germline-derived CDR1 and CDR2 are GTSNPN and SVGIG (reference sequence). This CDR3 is CAWKSTGDRYTF. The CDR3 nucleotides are TGTGCCTGGAAGTCGACAGGGGATCGCTACACCTTC.

The CDR3 spells CASSVGSGTPQYF. The CDR3 coding sequence is TGTGCCAGCAGCGTAGGCAGCGGGACACCCCAGTACTTC. The rearrangement links TRBV9 to TRBJ2-5, with D possibly matching TRBD2 (7 bases). Germline CDR1 reads SGDLS; CDR2 reads YYNGEE. Trimming cost V 0 bases and J 9 bases, with 12 bases left between them. The CDR3 runs to 13 residues. Filled out from reference TRBV9 and TRBJ2-5, the complete variable domain reads DSGVTQTPKHLITATGQRVTLRCSPRSGDLSVYWYQQSLDQGLQFLIQYYNGEERAKGNILERFSAQQFPDLHSELNLSSLELGDSALYFCASSVGSGTPQYFGPGTRLLVL.

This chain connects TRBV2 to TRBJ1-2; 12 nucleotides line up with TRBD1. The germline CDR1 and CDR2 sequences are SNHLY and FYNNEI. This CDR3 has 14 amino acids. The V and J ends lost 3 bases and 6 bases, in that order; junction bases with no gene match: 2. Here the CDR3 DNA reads TGTGCCAGCAGTGAGGGACAGGGGGCTGATGGCTACACCTTC. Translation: CASSEGQGADGYTF.

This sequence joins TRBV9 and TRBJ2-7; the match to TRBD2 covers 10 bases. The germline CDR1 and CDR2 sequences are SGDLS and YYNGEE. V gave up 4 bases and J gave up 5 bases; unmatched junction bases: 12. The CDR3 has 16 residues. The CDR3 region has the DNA TGTGCCAGCAGCCTCGGGGGAGCGGGAGGGCCGGACGAGCAGTACTTC. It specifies CASSLGGAGGPDEQYF. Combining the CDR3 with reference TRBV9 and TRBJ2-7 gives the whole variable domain DSGVTQTPKHLITATGQRVTLRCSPRSGDLSVYWYQQSLDQGLQFLIQYYNGEERAKGNILERFSAQQFPDLHSELNLSSLELGDSALYFCASSLGGAGGPDEQYFGPGTRLTVT.

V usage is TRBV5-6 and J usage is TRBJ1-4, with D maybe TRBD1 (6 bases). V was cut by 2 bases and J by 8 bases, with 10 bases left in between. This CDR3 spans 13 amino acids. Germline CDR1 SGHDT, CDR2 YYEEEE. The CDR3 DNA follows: TGTGCCAGCAGCTTCAGGGGTGGGGAAAAACTGTTTTTT. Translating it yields CASSFRGGEKLFF. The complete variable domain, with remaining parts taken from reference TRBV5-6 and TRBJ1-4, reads DAGVTQSPTHLIKTRGQQVTLRCSPKSGHDTVSWYQQALGQGPQFIFQYYEEEERQRGNFPDRFSGHQFPNYSSELNVNALLLGDSALYLCASSFRGGEKLFFGSGTQLSVL.

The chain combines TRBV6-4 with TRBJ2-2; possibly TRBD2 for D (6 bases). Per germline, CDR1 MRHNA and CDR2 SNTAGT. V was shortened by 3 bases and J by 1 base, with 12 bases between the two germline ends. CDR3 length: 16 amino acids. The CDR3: CASSELGGWNTGELFF. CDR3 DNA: TGTGCCAGCAGTGAGTTAGGAGGGTGGAACACCGGGGAGCTGTTTTTT.

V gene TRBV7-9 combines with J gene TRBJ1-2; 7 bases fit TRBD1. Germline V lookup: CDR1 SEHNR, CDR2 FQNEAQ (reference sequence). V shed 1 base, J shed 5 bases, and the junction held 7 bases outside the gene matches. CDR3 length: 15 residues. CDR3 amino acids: CASSLESWGQYGYTF. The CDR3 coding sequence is TGTGCCAGCAGCTTAGAGTCGTGGGGACAGTATGGCTACACCTTC.

CDR3 in amino acids: CASSPRGAAKNIQYF. The CDR3 nucleotides read TGTGCCAGCAGCCCGCGGGGAGCAGCGAAAAACATTCAGTACTTC. The chain employs TRBV7-9 and TRBJ2-4; D may be TRBD2 (6 bases). The CDR3 runs 15 residues. Germline assignment: CDR1 SEHNR and CDR2 FQNEAQ (reference sequence). Trimming pared 5 bases from V and 4 bases from J, leaving 15 bases between.

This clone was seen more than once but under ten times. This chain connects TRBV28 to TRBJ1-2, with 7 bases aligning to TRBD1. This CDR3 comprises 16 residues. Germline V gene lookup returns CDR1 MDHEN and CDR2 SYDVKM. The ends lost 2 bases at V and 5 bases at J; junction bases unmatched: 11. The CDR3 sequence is CASSLRMGRGVYGYTF. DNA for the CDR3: TGTGCCAGCAGTTTACGGATGGGCAGGGGGGTGTATGGCTACACCTTC.

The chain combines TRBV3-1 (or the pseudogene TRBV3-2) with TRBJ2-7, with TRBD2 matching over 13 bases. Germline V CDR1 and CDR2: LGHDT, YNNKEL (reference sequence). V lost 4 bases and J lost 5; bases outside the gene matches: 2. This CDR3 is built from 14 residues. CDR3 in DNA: TGTGCCAGCAGCCGCGGACTAGCGGGAGACGAGCAGTACTTC. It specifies CASSRGLAGDEQYF.

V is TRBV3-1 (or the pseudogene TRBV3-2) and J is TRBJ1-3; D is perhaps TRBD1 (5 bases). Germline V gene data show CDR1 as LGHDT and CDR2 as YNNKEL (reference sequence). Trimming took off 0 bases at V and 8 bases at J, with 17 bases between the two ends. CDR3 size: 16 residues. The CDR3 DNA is TGTGCCAGCAGCCAAGATCCAGGGACGGGGGTCTACACCATATATTTT. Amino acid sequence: CASSQDPGTGVYTIYF.

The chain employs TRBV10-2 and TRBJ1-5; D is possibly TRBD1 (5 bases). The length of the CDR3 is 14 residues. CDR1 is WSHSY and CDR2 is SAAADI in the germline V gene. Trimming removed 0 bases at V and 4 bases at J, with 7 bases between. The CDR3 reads CASSESGGNQPQHF. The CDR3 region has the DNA TGCGCCAGCAGTGAGTCGGGGGGGAATCAGCCCCAGCATTTT.

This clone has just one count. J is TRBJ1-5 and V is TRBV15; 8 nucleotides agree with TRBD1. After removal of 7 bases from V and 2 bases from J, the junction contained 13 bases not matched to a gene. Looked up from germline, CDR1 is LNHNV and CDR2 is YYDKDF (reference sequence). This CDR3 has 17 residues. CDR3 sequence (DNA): TGTGCCACCACCCACGCCCCGGACAGGGTGGGCAATCAGCCCCAGCATTTT. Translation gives CATTHAPDRVGNQPQHF. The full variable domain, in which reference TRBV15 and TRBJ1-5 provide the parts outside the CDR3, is DAMVIQNPRYQVTQFGKPVTLSCSQTLNHNVMYWYQQKSSQAPKLLFHYYDKDFNNEADTPDNFQSRRPNTSFCFLDIRSPGLGDTAMYLCATTHAPDRVGNQPQHFGDGTRLSIL.

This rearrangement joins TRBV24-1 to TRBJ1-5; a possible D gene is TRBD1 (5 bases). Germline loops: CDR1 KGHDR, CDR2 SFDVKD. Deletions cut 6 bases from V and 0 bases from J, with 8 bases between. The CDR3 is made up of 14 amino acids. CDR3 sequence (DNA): TGTGCCACCAGTAAAGGGGATAGCAATCAGCCCCAGCATTTT. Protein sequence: CATSKGDSNQPQHF.

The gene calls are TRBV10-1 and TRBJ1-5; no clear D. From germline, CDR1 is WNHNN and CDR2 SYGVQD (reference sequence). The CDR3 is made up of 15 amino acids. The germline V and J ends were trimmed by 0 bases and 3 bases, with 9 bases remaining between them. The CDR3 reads CASSESWRINQPQHF. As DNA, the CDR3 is TGCGCCAGCAGTGAGTCATGGAGGATCAATCAGCCCCAGCATTTT.

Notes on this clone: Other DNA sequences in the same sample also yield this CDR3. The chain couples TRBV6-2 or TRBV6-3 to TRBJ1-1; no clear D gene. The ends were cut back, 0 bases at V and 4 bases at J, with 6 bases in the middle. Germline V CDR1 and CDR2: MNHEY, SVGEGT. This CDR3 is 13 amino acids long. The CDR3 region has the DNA TGTGCCAGCAGTTACTCGCGGGGCACTGAAGCTTTCTTT. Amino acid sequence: CASSYSRGTEAFF.

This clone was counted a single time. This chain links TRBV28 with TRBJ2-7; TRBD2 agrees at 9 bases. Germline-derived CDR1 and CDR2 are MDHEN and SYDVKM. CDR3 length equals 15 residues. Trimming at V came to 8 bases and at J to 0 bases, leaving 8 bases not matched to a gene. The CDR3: CASRRLAGSSYEQYF. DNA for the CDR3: TGTGCCAGCCGAAGGCTAGCGGGAAGCTCCTACGAGCAGTACTTC.

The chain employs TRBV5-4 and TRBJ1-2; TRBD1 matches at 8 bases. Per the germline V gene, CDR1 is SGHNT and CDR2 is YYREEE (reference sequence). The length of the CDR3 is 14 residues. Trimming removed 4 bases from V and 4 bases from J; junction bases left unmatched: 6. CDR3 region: CASSPRDRPYGYTF. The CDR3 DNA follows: TGTGCCAGCAGCCCCCGGGACAGGCCCTATGGCTACACCTTC.

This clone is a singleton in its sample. CDR3 region: CASSLGSPDTEAFF. The DNA for the CDR3 is TGTGCCAGCAGCCTGGGCAGCCCGGACACTGAAGCTTTCTTT. V and J are TRBV6-5 and TRBJ1-1; unclear D gene. CDR1 is MNHEY and CDR2 is SVGAGI in the germline V gene. Trimming took 6 bases from V and 3 from J, leaving 14 bases between them. This CDR3 is built from 14 residues.

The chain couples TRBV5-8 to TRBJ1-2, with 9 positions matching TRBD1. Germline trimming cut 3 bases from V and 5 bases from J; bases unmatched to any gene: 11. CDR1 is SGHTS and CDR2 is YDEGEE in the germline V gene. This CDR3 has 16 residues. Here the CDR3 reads CASSSDPGQGGYGYTF. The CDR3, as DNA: TGTGCCAGCAGCTCGGACCCGGGACAGGGTGGATATGGCTACACCTTC.

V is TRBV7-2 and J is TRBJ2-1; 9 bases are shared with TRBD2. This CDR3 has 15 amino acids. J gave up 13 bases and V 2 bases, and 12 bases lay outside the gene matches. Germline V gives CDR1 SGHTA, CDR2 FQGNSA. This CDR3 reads CASSLKSSGIIEQFF. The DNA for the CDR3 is TGTGCCAGCAGCTTAAAGTCTAGCGGGATTATAGAACAGTTCTTC.

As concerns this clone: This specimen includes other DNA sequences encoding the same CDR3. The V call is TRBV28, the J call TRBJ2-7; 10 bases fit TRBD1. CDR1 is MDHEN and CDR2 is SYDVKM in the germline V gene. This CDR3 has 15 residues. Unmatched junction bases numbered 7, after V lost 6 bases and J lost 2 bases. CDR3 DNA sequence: TGTGCCAGCAGCTCCCCCGGACAGGGGGCCTACGAGCAGTACTTC. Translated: CASSSPGQGAYEQYF.